This TCR beta chain emerged from a study of blood T cells in healthy people across ages. Alongside a J-beta primer mix, a sample-barcoded 5' primer served in a second PCR lasting about 7 to 11 cycles. TCRdb recomputed calls from the 5' RACE reads with MiXCR, one row per CDR3 protein. The data hold fewer than 1 million distinct CDR3 sequences, with about 42% observed a single time. The CDR3 loop spans 14 amino acids. Germline-derived CDR1 and CDR2 are SQVTM and ANQGSEA. Trimming shortened V by 4 bases and J by 5 bases, and 16 bases separated the two germline ends. Drawing of peripheral blood yielded ten milliliters from each donor. Every sample yielded at least 6.5 million isolated PBMCs. Study-wide points: Using unsorted PBMCs precluded a conclusive naive versus antigen-experienced comparison. Roughly linear declines in TCR beta diversity per million T cells occurred with age.

Only a few counts were recorded for this clonotype. Its target is unknown. Sequences were obtained from blood. The sequence was obtained from a man aged 55 to 70 in good health. The V call is TRBV29-1, the J call TRBJ2-3; D possibly corresponds to TRBD1 (5 bases). CDR3 residues: CSVVRGWEGDTQYF. The CDR3 DNA sequence: TGCAGCGTTGTTAGGGGCTGGGAAGGAGATACGCAGTATTTT.